This T cell receptor (beta chain) was identified during a study of Graves' ophthalmopathy and Graves' hyperthyroidism. The CDR3 has 15 residues. From germline, CDR1 is LNHNV and CDR2 YYDKDF (reference sequence). V was cut by 5 bases and J by 3 bases, with 16 bases left in between. Amplification targeted the TCR beta CDR3 regions, with RNA transcripts as the source material. HTBI primers were used in a first-round RT-PCR, which preceded a second-round multiplex PCR. One entry per CDR3 protein, called by TCRdb with MiXCR from the multiplex PCR reads. This sample has about 620,000 distinct CDR3 sequences, with 22% found just once. In its sample, this clonotype was seen many times.

This rearrangement joins TRBV15 to TRBJ1-1; D remains ambiguous. The TCR sequence derives from a woman aged 18-30 years with stable Graves' hyperthyroidism. Some clones in this sample may be carry-over from other donors' samples. Sequenced material: peripheral blood. The CDR3 loop is CATSPRSGGDTEAFF. The CDR3 nucleotides read TGTGCCACCAGCCCCCGTTCAGGTGGGGACACTGAAGCTTTCTTT.